This TCR beta chain was retrieved from a study of blood T cell repertoires in COVID-19. This clone was observed a single time. The germline V gene encodes CDR1 MNHEY and CDR2 SVGAGI. V shed 0 bases and J shed 4 bases, with 6 bases lying between them. The CDR3 loop spans 13 amino acids. Assay: immunoSEQ multiplex PCR; the TCRdb copy retains only in-frame clones and omits some. The sample has 62,000 or so clones, 86% seen once. The sample taken for sequencing was peripheral blood. This rearrangement joins TRBV6-5 to TRBJ1-1; D remains unclear. The clonotype was recovered from a woman aged 55-70 years with acute or convalescent COVID-19. This CDR3 reads CASSYSLRTEAFF. CDR3 in DNA: TGTGCCAGCAGTTACTCGTTGCGCACTGAAGCTTTCTTT.